This T cell receptor beta chain was found in a study of T cells in Graves' hyperthyroidism and ophthalmopathy. About the study: Sampling of peripheral blood happened at initial diagnosis, prior to any treatment.

Amplification targeted TCR beta CDR3 regions from RNA transcripts. The primer set for the first-round RT-PCR of the TCR CDR3 was HTBI. TCRdb fed the multiplex PCR reads into MiXCR, producing one record per CDR3 protein. The table shows about 700,000 distinct CDR3 sequences, with around 13% occurring only once. This clonotype showed up many times. The study defined stable Graves' hyperthyroidism as no ophthalmopathy progression within 18 months. Sample: blood. The receptor's source is a woman aged 18-35 years with Graves' hyperthyroidism.

This chain's CDR3 is CASSLPRLAGGNQETQYF. The CDR3 DNA is TGTGCCAGCAGCTTACCGCGACTAGCGGGAGGCAACCAAGAGACCCAGTACTTC. The V and J genes are TRBV7-9 and TRBJ2-5, with TRBD2 matching 13 bases. The trim removed 2 bases at V and 0 bases at J, leaving 6 bases unmatched. Germline CDR1 is SEHNR and CDR2 is FQNEAQ (reference sequence). This CDR3 contains 18 residues.